The 10 T cell receptor beta chains in this list originate from one sample, sequenced in a study of T-cell memory formation after mild COVID-19. TCRdb re-called the 5' RACE reads with MiXCR, one entry per CDR3 protein. The repertoire has more than 110,000 distinct CDR3 sequences, approximately 26% of them found once; the top ten carry around 22%. The specimen sequenced was PBMCs or a T cell subset sorted from them (not recorded which). The source of these receptors is an adult woman who had mild COVID-19 (a few samples of this study predate the infection). Cell type and time point are not known.

This clonotype has more than one count but fewer than ten. For the CDR3, the DNA is TGTGCCAGCAGCTGGGACAGGGGAGGAACCGGGGAGCTGTTTTTT. It codes for CASSWDRGGTGELFF. The chain recombines TRBV6-6 with TRBJ2-2, with 10 bases that match TRBD1. V shed 6 bases and J 5 bases; nucleotides not matched to a gene: 6. The germline V gene encodes CDR1 MNHNY and CDR2 SVGAGI (reference sequence). This CDR3 region has 15 residues.

This chain uses TRBV5-1 with TRBJ2-7, with 9 bases fitting TRBD1. CDR1 SGHRS and CDR2 YFSETQ come from the germline V gene. The CDR3 totals 15 residues. The V gene end was trimmed by 0 bases and the J gene end by 3 bases; junction bases not matched to a gene: 4. The CDR3 region is CASSLVWGQGYEQYF. The CDR3 coding sequence is TGCGCCAGCAGCTTGGTCTGGGGACAGGGCTACGAGCAGTACTTC.

This clonotype was detected a few times. This chain connects TRBV6-5 to TRBJ1-1, with D possibly TRBD1 on 5 matching bases. The CDR3 sequence is 13 residues long. Between the trimmed V and J ends, which lost 7 bases and 6 bases, there was a span of 15 bases. Germline V gives CDR1 MNHEY, CDR2 SVGAGI. Written as DNA, the CDR3 is TGTGCCAGCATCCCACGGGGGGTTTCTGAAGCTTTCTTT. It yields the protein CASIPRGVSEAFF.

This chain connects TRBV20-1 to TRBJ2-5; 7 nucleotides line up with TRBD1. Germline-derived CDR1 and CDR2 are DFQATT and SNEGSKA (reference sequence). The V and J ends lost 6 bases and 0 bases, in that order; junction bases with no gene match: 7. The CDR3 sequence is 14 residues long. The CDR3 sequence is CSAPGQKYQETQYF. The CDR3, as DNA: TGCAGTGCCCCGGGACAGAAGTACCAAGAGACCCAGTACTTC.

This clonotype occurred a few times. V and J are TRBV7-9 and TRBJ2-5; 11 nucleotides align to TRBD2. Germline loops: CDR1 SEHNR, CDR2 FQNEAQ (reference sequence). J lost 2 bases, V lost 2 bases, and 1 base had no gene match. This CDR3 comprises 15 residues. Here the CDR3 reads CASSLWTSGQETQYF. Here the CDR3 DNA reads TGTGCCAGCAGCTTATGGACTAGCGGGCAAGAGACCCAGTACTTC.

As DNA, the CDR3 is TGTGCCAGCAGCCACCTTAGCGGGGGGACTCCGGGACATACGCAGTATTTT. This gives the protein CASSHLSGGTPGHTQYF. V gene TRBV7-6 combines with J gene TRBJ2-3; 10 bases agree with TRBD2. With V trimmed by 5 bases and J by 7 bases, 15 bases remained unmatched. The CDR3 loop spans 17 amino acids. The germline V gene has CDR1 SGHVS and CDR2 FNYEAQ.

This clonotype turned up a few times. The J gene is TRBJ1-5, the V gene TRBV4-1, with no clear D. Trimming stripped 1 base from V and 8 bases from J, with 9 bases between. This CDR3 region has 13 residues. Germline lookup yields CDR1 MGHRA and CDR2 YSYEKL. The CDR3 sequence is CASSQVVGEPQHF. Written as DNA, the CDR3 is TGCGCCAGCAGCCAAGTGGTCGGGGAGCCCCAGCATTTT.

The table lists this clonotype with a few counts. J is TRBJ2-1 and V is TRBV6-2 or TRBV6-3; weak D call: TRBD2 (5 bases). There are 12 residues in the CDR3. Trimming took 8 bases from V and 3 from J, leaving 8 bases between them. Per the germline V gene, CDR1 is MNHEY and CDR2 is SVGEGT. Here the CDR3 reads CASGRLYNEQFF. CDR3 coding DNA: TGTGCCAGCGGGAGACTCTACAATGAGCAGTTCTTC.

The chain recombines TRBV5-6 with TRBJ2-1; 8 positions agree with TRBD1. Germline trimming cut 4 bases from V and 12 bases from J; bases unmatched to any gene: 3. The germline CDR1 and CDR2 sequences are SGHDT and YYEEEE. This CDR3 is built from 11 residues. The CDR3, as DNA: TGTGCCAGCAGCGCTGGACAGGGGCAGTTCTTC. Translation: CASSAGQGQFF.

The chain uses TRBV15 and TRBJ2-7; 9 positions match TRBD2. The V segment lost 1 base and the J segment 5 bases; nucleotides outside the gene matches: 6. In germline, CDR1 is LNHNV, CDR2 YYDKDF (reference sequence). The CDR3 covers 15 residues. CDR3 residues: CATSRVASGVDEQYF. In nucleotides, the CDR3 is TGTGCCACCAGCAGAGTGGCTAGCGGGGTAGACGAGCAGTACTTC.